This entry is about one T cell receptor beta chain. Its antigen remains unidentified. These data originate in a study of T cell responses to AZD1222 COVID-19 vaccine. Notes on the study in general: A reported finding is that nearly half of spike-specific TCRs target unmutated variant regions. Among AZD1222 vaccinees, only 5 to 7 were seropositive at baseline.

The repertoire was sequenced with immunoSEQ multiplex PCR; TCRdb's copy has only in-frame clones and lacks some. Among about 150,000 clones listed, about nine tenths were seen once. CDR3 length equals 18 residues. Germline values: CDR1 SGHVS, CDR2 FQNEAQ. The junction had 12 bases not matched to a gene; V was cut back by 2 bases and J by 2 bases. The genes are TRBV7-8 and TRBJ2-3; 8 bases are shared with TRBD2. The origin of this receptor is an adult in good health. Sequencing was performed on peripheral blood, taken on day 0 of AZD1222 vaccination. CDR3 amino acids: CASSLRPMRGANTDTQYF. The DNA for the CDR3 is TGTGCCAGCAGCTTAAGGCCAATGCGGGGGGCCAACACAGATACGCAGTATTTT.